The 11 T cell receptor beta chains in this list originate from one sample, sequenced in a study of T cell repertoires in cytomegalovirus infection. MiXCR, applied by TCRdb to the reads, yields one record per CDR3 protein. The data contain more than 400,000 distinct CDR3 sequences, more than 25% of them singletons. Input material: PBMCs. These receptors were taken from a human donor in good health (CMV status not recorded). Some clones in this sample may be carry-over from other donors' samples.

The sample holds a few counts of this clonotype. The V and J genes are TRBV6-1 and TRBJ2-4, with 7 bases that match TRBD2. Trimming removed 4 bases from V and 16 bases from J; junction bases left unmatched: 7. This CDR3 is built from 11 residues. Germline assignment: CDR1 MNHNS and CDR2 SASEGT. The CDR3 DNA reads as TGTGCCAGCAGTGGGGGACTATTTGTATACTTC. This sequence encodes CASSGGLFVYF.

This clonotype has at least ten counts. The chain recombines TRBV12-3 or TRBV12-4 with TRBJ2-7; D gene ambiguous. V gave up 0 bases and J gave up 2 bases, with 17 bases separating them. The CDR3 is 17 residues long. The CDR3 here is CASSLAVSGSGAYEQYV. DNA of the CDR3: TGTGCCAGCAGTTTAGCTGTTTCGGGCAGTGGGGCCTACGAGCAGTACGTC.

This clonotype was counted between two and nine times. The chain carries TRBV19 and TRBJ1-4; a weak D match, TRBD1 (6 bases). The length of the CDR3 is 15 residues. V lost 6 bases and J lost 3, with 14 bases in between. CDR1 and CDR2 (germline): LNHDA, SQIVND (reference sequence). CDR3 sequence (DNA): TGTGCCAGTAGCCCAAGGGGGGTTGCTAATGAAAAACTGTTTTTT. It codes for CASSPRGVANEKLFF. The full variable domain, in which reference TRBV19 and TRBJ1-4 provide the parts outside the CDR3, is DGGITQSPKYLFRKEGQNVTLSCEQNLNHDAMYWYRQDPGQGLRLIYYSQIVNDFQKGDIAEGYSVSREKKESFPLTVTSAQKNPTAFYLCASSPRGVANEKLFFGSGTQLSVL.

This clonotype has just a few counts. The V gene is TRBV2, the J gene TRBJ1-2; 7 bases fit TRBD1. The junction had 7 bases not matched to a gene; V was cut back by 5 bases and J by 4 bases. The CDR3 is made up of 14 amino acids. The V gene's germline CDR1 is SNHLY and CDR2 FYNNEI. Written as DNA, the CDR3 is TGTGCCAGCAGTTGGGAAGGGGGCGGCTATGGCTACACCTTC. It specifies CASSWEGGGYGYTF.

J is TRBJ2-1 and V is TRBV29-1, with 11 nucleotides matching TRBD1. The length of the CDR3 is 13 residues. Germline loops: CDR1 SQVTM, CDR2 ANQGSEA. CDR3 DNA: TGCAGGGGGGGACCGGGACAGGGGGATGAGCAGTTCTTC. Translated, it gives CRGGPGQGDEQFF.

The chain combines TRBV29-1 with TRBJ2-7, with a weak D call TRBD1 (5 bases). The germline CDR1 and CDR2 sequences are SQVTM and ANQGSEA. V lost 4 bases, J lost 4 bases, and 11 bases lay in between. The CDR3 loop spans 12 amino acids. CDR3 in amino acids: CSVGLTVYEQYF. The CDR3 bases are TGCAGCGTTGGCCTGACAGTATACGAGCAGTACTTC.

This clonotype has ten or more counts. The chain recombines TRBV7-6 with TRBJ2-7; D remains unclear. There are 13 residues in the CDR3. CDR1 and CDR2 from the germline V gene are SGHVS and FNYEAQ. Trimming cost V 0 bases and J 6 bases, with 9 bases left between them. Here the CDR3 reads CASSLASFGEQYF. CDR3 nucleotide sequence: TGTGCCAGCAGCTTAGCGTCCTTTGGCGAGCAGTACTTC. Full variable domain (rest looked up from reference TRBV7-6 and TRBJ2-7): GAGVSQSPRYKVTKRGQDVALRCDPISGHVSLYWYRQALGQGPEFLTYFNYEAQQDKSGLPNDRFSAERPEGSISTLTIQRTEQRDSAMYRCASSLASFGEQYFGPGTRLTVT.

This clonotype came up a few times. This rearrangement joins TRBV7-8 to TRBJ2-1; 10 bases are shared with TRBD2. This CDR3 contains 15 residues. Germline values: CDR1 SGHVS, CDR2 FQNEAQ. Trimming at V came to 5 bases and at J to 5 bases, leaving 6 bases not matched to a gene. CDR3 sequence reads: CASSPRGLADNEQFF. The CDR3, as DNA: TGTGCCAGCAGCCCGAGAGGACTAGCGGACAATGAGCAGTTCTTC.

The genes are TRBV6-2 or TRBV6-3 and TRBJ2-3; 10 positions match TRBD2. V trimming: 1 base; J trimming: 3 bases; junction bases outside the gene matches: 7. The length of the CDR3 is 17 residues. Looked up from germline, CDR1 is MNHEY and CDR2 is SVGEGT. CDR3 sequence (DNA): TGTGCCAGCAGTTACTTAAGCGGGAGGGCTTGGACAGATACGCAGTATTTT. As protein: CASSYLSGRAWTDTQYF.

The V gene is TRBV20-1, the J gene TRBJ1-1; 7 bases are shared with TRBD1. With V trimmed by 2 bases and J by 4 bases, 13 bases remained unmatched. The CDR3 spans 16 residues. The germline gives CDR1 DFQATT, CDR2 SNEGSKA (reference sequence). DNA of the CDR3: TGCAGTGCTAGATCACAGGGGATGGTTGTATTCACTGAAGCTTTCTTT. Its translation: CSARSQGMVVFTEAFF.

This CDR3 is CSARLLAANTGELFF. Written as DNA, the CDR3 is TGCAGTGCTAGATTACTAGCGGCGAACACCGGGGAGCTGTTTTTT. The chain joins TRBV20-1 to TRBJ2-2; 8 bases match TRBD2. Germline V gene lookup returns CDR1 DFQATT and CDR2 SNEGSKA (reference sequence). The CDR3 is 15 residues long. V dropped 2 bases and J dropped 0; count of bases not matched to a gene: 2.